Below, 16 T cell receptor beta chains from the same sample are listed, as sequenced in a study of T cells in Graves' hyperthyroidism and ophthalmopathy. TCR beta CDR3 sequences were amplified from RNA transcripts. The HTBI set primed first-round TCR CDR3 RT-PCR. TCRdb passed the multiplex PCR reads through MiXCR, listing each CDR3 protein once. Of roughly 280,000 distinct CDR3 sequences in the sample, over 20% were seen once. Sequencing used blood. The origin of the receptors is a man younger than 45 with Graves' ophthalmopathy.

The chain joins TRBV19 to TRBJ2-5, with a possible D match to TRBD2 (6 bases). With 4 bases removed from V and 1 base from J, the gap between germline ends came to 16 bases. This CDR3 comprises 16 residues. The germline V gene has CDR1 LNHDA and CDR2 SQIVND (reference sequence). CDR3 amino acids: CASSRRAFGAQETQYF. CDR3 coding DNA: TGTGCCAGTAGTAGGAGGGCCTTTGGGGCCCAAGAGACCCAGTACTTC.

The chain recombines TRBV27 with TRBJ1-5, with D perhaps TRBD1 (5 bases). The CDR3 is made up of 14 amino acids. V was cut by 4 bases and J by 9 bases, with 16 bases left in between. CDR1 is MNHEY and CDR2 is SMNVEV in the germline V gene (reference sequence). CDR3 coding DNA: TGTGCCAGCAGTTCGGGAGGGGCCTGGGGGCCCCAGCATTTT. This gives the protein CASSSGGAWGPQHF.

This clonotype was observed many times. The chain carries TRBV5-1 and TRBJ1-1; D remains unclear. CDR1 is SGHRS and CDR2 is YFSETQ in the germline V gene. The CDR3 sequence is 13 residues long. The V and J ends lost 3 bases and 6 bases respectively, with 12 bases between them. CDR3 loop: CASSSEVESEAFF. Written as DNA, the CDR3 is TGCGCCAGCAGCTCGGAGGTCGAATCTGAAGCTTTCTTT.

The J gene is TRBJ1-1, the V gene TRBV6-6; D is ambiguous. The CDR3 has 15 amino acids. Trimming took 0 bases from V and 4 from J, leaving 12 bases between them. Per the germline V gene, CDR1 is MNHNY and CDR2 is SVGAGI (reference sequence). The CDR3 region is CASSYSIRVGTEAFF. The CDR3 region has the DNA TGTGCCAGCAGTTACTCGATCCGGGTCGGCACTGAAGCTTTCTTT.

This clonotype has a handful of counts. V and J are TRBV3-1 and TRBJ2-7; D uncertain. V gave up 5 bases and J gave up 5 bases, with 16 bases separating them. CDR3 length equals 14 residues. In germline, CDR1 is LGHDT, CDR2 YNNKEL (reference sequence). The CDR3 reads CASSVGPSSHEQYF. The CDR3 nucleotides read TGTGCCAGCAGCGTGGGTCCCAGTAGTCACGAGCAGTACTTC.

A word on this clonotype: One end of the junction fails to match germline, which may point to a read error. The rearrangement links TRBV20-1 to TRBJ1-5; 9 positions match TRBD1. CDR3 length: 14 residues. The germline CDR1 and CDR2 sequences are DFQATT and SNEGSKA (reference sequence). The CDR3: CSASLGQGRQPQHF. For the CDR3, the DNA is TGTAGTGCTAGTCTGGGACAGGGCCGCCAGCCCCAGCATTTT.

This clonotype was found once. The V and J genes are TRBV6-1 and TRBJ1-2, with 8 nucleotides matching TRBD1. The germline CDR1 and CDR2 sequences are MNHNS and SASEGT. The CDR3 is made up of 14 amino acids. Trimming cost V 5 bases and J 2 bases; bases outside gene matches: 4. CDR3 sequence: CASSQGARNYGYTF. The CDR3 coding sequence is TGTGCCAGCAGTCAGGGGGCGCGGAACTATGGCTACACCTTC.

This clonotype was detected a few times. At one boundary the junction diverges from the germline segment, which might be a read error. V gene TRBV6-6 combines with J gene TRBJ2-5, with TRBD1 as a possible D gene (5 bases). This CDR3 has 14 residues. Germline V CDR1 and CDR2: MNHNY, SVGAGI (reference sequence). This CDR3 reads CASSYSAREETQCF. Here the CDR3 DNA reads TGTGCCAGCAGTTACTCGGCCAGGGAAGAGACCCAGTGCTTC.

This clonotype showed up many times. V and J are TRBV28 and TRBJ2-7; D possibly matches TRBD1 or TRBD2 (5 bases each). This CDR3 region has 14 residues. Trimming left V 3 bases short and J 2 bases short, with 11 bases between. The germline V gene has CDR1 MDHEN and CDR2 SYDVKM. This chain's CDR3 is CASSFGLGPYEQYF. The CDR3 DNA reads TGTGCCAGCAGTTTCGGGCTGGGACCCTACGAGCAGTACTTC.

The sample holds a few counts of this clonotype. This rearrangement joins TRBV6-1 to TRBJ2-3, with 7 bases matching TRBD2. The trim removed 6 bases at V and 5 bases at J, leaving 8 bases unmatched. CDR1 MNHNS and CDR2 SASEGT come from the germline V gene. The CDR3 covers 14 residues. CDR3 in amino acids: CASSIGTIGDTQYF. Written as DNA, the CDR3 is TGTGCCAGCAGCATCGGGACTATCGGAGATACGCAGTATTTT.

This clonotype turned up a few times. The gene calls are TRBV20-1 and TRBJ2-7; TRBD2 matches 9 bases. In germline, CDR1 is DFQATT, CDR2 SNEGSKA (reference sequence). V lost 6 bases, J lost 0 bases, and 9 bases stayed unmatched. This CDR3 has 15 amino acids. CDR3: CSASLAGLTSYEQYF. CDR3 sequence (DNA): TGCAGTGCATCGCTAGCGGGACTAACCTCCTACGAGCAGTACTTC.

This clonotype was observed a handful of times. The genes are TRBV15 and TRBJ2-1; TRBD2 matches at 7 bases. The CDR3 sequence is 14 residues long. J was trimmed by 0 bases and V by 8 bases; bases with no gene match: 4. Looked up from germline, CDR1 is LNHNV and CDR2 is YYDKDF (reference sequence). This chain's CDR3 is CATSGGSSYNEQFF. CDR3 DNA: TGTGCCACCTCAGGCGGGAGCTCCTACAATGAGCAGTTCTTC.

J is TRBJ2-7 and V is TRBV10-1; D is uncertain. CDR1 and CDR2 (germline): WNHNN, SYGVQD (reference sequence). The CDR3 contains 14 residues. V was cut by 0 bases and J by 3 bases, with 9 bases left in between. CDR3 residues: CASSESGRDYEQYF. CDR3 nucleotides: TGCGCCAGCAGTGAGTCGGGAAGGGACTACGAGCAGTACTTC.

This clonotype occurred many times. This chain connects TRBV9 to TRBJ2-7; TRBD1 matches at 9 bases. In germline, CDR1 is SGDLS, CDR2 YYNGEE. The ends lost 4 bases at V and 1 base at J; junction bases unmatched: 9. This CDR3 has 16 amino acids. The CDR3 DNA reads TGTGCCAGCAGCCCCTGGGAGGGACAGGGATCCTACGAGCAGTACTTC. Translated, it gives CASSPWEGQGSYEQYF.

This clonotype was counted only a few times. This chain connects TRBV28 to TRBJ1-2, with unresolved D. V lost 8 bases and J lost 6, with 10 bases in between. Germline lookup yields CDR1 MDHEN and CDR2 SYDVKM. The CDR3 sequence is 11 residues long. The CDR3 DNA reads TGTGCCAGCCGAGGAGTGCATGGCTACACCTTC. This translates into CASRGVHGYTF.

The chain employs TRBV3-1 and TRBJ1-1; 8 nucleotides agree with TRBD1. J gave up 5 bases and V 5 bases, and 7 bases lay outside the gene matches. Germline CDR1 reads LGHDT; CDR2 reads YNNKEL (reference sequence). The CDR3 spans 14 residues. CDR3 amino acids: CASSVHRDRTEAFF. CDR3 sequence (DNA): TGTGCCAGCAGCGTTCACCGGGACAGGACTGAAGCTTTCTTT.